The 12 T cell receptor beta chains given below trace back to one sample, sequenced in a study of beta chain features in type 1 diabetes. Expressed TCRB transcripts were sequenced after all isolated RNA was converted to cDNA. Assay: immunoSEQ multiplex PCR; the TCRdb copy retains only in-frame clones and omits some. The sample carries hundreds of thousands of clones, approximately 15% recorded once. The sample was central memory CD4+ T cells from blood. Source of these receptors: a man in his thirties or forties in good health.

This clone has more than one count but fewer than ten. This chain connects TRBV18 to TRBJ1-4; the D is unclear. The CDR3 has 13 amino acids. Germline loops: CDR1 KGHSH, CDR2 LQKENI. V was pared by 4 bases and J by 7 bases, with 10 bases between. In DNA form, the CDR3 reads TGTGCCAGCTCACTTAAAGGTGGTGAAAAACTGTTTTTT. Its protein is CASSLKGGEKLFF.

The V call is TRBV7-9, the J call TRBJ2-4; TRBD2 might be the D (6 bases). The germline V gene has CDR1 SEHNR and CDR2 FQNEAQ (reference sequence). V shed 1 base and J shed 8 bases, with 15 bases lying between them. The CDR3 covers 15 residues. CDR3 protein: CASSLESLSGDIQYF. CDR3 in DNA: TGTGCCAGCAGCTTAGAGTCCCTATCGGGGGACATTCAGTACTTC.

This clone was recorded a few times. V and J are TRBV5-4 and TRBJ2-3, with TRBD2 matching over 9 bases. The germline gives CDR1 SGHNT, CDR2 YYREEE (reference sequence). After removal of 3 bases from V and 1 base from J, the junction contained 0 bases not matched to a gene. The CDR3 sequence is 14 residues long. CDR3 DNA: TGTGCCAGCAGCTGGACTAGCGGCACAGATACGCAGTATTTT. This encodes CASSWTSGTDTQYF. The full variable domain, its missing parts supplied by reference TRBV5-4 and TRBJ2-3, is ETGVTQSPTHLIKTRGQQVTLRCSSQSGHNTVSWYQQALGQGPQFIFQYYREEENGRGNFPPRFSGLQFPNYSSELNVNALELDDSALYLCASSWTSGTDTQYFGPGTRLTVL.

This clone appeared a few times. The chain is built from TRBV7-2 and TRBJ2-5, with D perhaps matching TRBD2 (6 bases). The CDR3 sequence is 14 residues long. CDR1 and CDR2 (germline): SGHTA, FQGNSA. Between the trimmed V and J ends, which lost 0 bases and 4 bases, there was a span of 9 bases. The DNA for the CDR3 is TGTGCCAGCAGCTTAGCGGCCGGGGGAGAGACCCAGTACTTC. This codes for CASSLAAGGETQYF.

The chain employs TRBV18 and TRBJ2-7, with D perhaps matching TRBD1 (6 bases). This CDR3 contains 14 residues. The V end was cut by 5 bases, the J end by 6 bases, with 17 bases between. Germline-derived CDR1 and CDR2 are KGHSH and LQKENI. CDR3 nucleotides: TGTGCCAGCTCATCGACCGCCGGGACAAGCGAGCAGTACGTC. It is translated as CASSSTAGTSEQYV.

The chain uses TRBV7-8 and TRBJ1-3, with D unresolved. CDR3 length: 14 residues. Germline V CDR1 and CDR2: SGHVS, FQNEAQ. The V end lost 1 base, the J end lost 3 bases, and 7 bases lay between the germline ends. The CDR3 protein is CASSLGAGGNTIYF. CDR3 DNA sequence: TGTGCCAGCAGCTTAGGGGCAGGTGGAAACACCATATATTTT.

The chain combines TRBV28 with TRBJ2-2; TRBD2 matches 12 bases. V trimming: 6 bases; J trimming: 7 bases; junction bases outside the gene matches: 12. The CDR3 has 17 residues. Germline V gene data show CDR1 as MDHEN and CDR2 as SYDVKM. The CDR3 is CASRPTGTSGSVGELFF. CDR3 DNA sequence: TGTGCCAGCAGGCCGACCGGGACTAGCGGGTCCGTCGGGGAGCTGTTTTTT.

The chain couples TRBV7-2 to TRBJ2-5; D is unresolved. Germline loops: CDR1 SGHTA, CDR2 FQGNSA. The CDR3 length is 14 residues. V lost 5 bases and J lost 1, with 11 bases in between. CDR3 in amino acids: CASSPRPFQETQYF. The CDR3 DNA reads TGTGCCAGCAGCCCACGGCCTTTCCAAGAGACCCAGTACTTC.

This clone appeared a few times. This chain uses TRBV5-1 with TRBJ1-1, with 8 nucleotides matching TRBD1. The CDR3 consists of 14 residues. V dropped 0 bases and J dropped 8; count of bases not matched to a gene: 6. Germline V gene lookup returns CDR1 SGHRS and CDR2 YFSETQ. CDR3 in DNA: TGCGCCAGCAGCTTGGTCCCGGGACAGGACGAAGCTTTCTTT. Amino acid sequence: CASSLVPGQDEAFF.

This clone was detected a few times. CDR3 protein: CASRATGERAYEQYF. CDR3 sequence (DNA): TGTGCCAGCAGAGCGACAGGGGAGAGGGCCTACGAGCAGTACTTC. The V and J genes are TRBV27 and TRBJ2-7; 8 bases align to TRBD1. CDR1 and CDR2 (germline): MNHEY, SMNVEV (reference sequence). The CDR3 is made up of 15 amino acids. Losses at the gene ends were 6 bases for V and 2 bases for J; bases not matched to a gene: 9.

This clone was picked up a small number of times. The rearrangement links TRBV19 to TRBJ1-5; no clear D. The V gene's germline CDR1 is LNHDA and CDR2 SQIVND (reference sequence). Trimming stripped 3 bases from V and 5 bases from J, with 11 bases between. The CDR3 has 14 residues. CDR3 region: CASSIIQAHQPQHF. CDR3 nucleotides: TGTGCCAGTAGTATTATTCAGGCACATCAGCCCCAGCATTTT.

This clone was seen a handful of times. The CDR3 loop reads CASSRGTAYEQYV. The CDR3 DNA reads TGTGCCAGCAGCCGCGGGACAGCGTACGAGCAGTACGTC. The chain carries TRBV6-6 and TRBJ2-7; a possible D gene is TRBD1 (7 bases). In germline, CDR1 is MNHNY, CDR2 SVGAGI (reference sequence). The V end was cut by 6 bases, the J end by 4 bases, with 13 bases between. The CDR3 spans 13 residues.